What follows describes a single T cell receptor (beta chain). Germline loops: CDR1 MNHEY, CDR2 SVGAGI. The germline V and J ends were trimmed by 5 bases and 1 base, with 8 bases remaining between them. CDR3 size: 13 residues. This record belongs to a study of blood T cell repertoires in COVID-19. In the study overall: PBMCs, B-cell-depleted T cells, or T cells provided the cDNA or gDNA that made up the material.

Original analysis: Estimation of nucleated cell counts relied on the amplification of reference gene primers. Only in-frame clones appear in the TCRdb table, and some are missing; sequencing was by immunoSEQ multiplex PCR. V, J and clone size derive from that table, while D and trimming were established from the DNA sequence. Of approximately 150,000 clones in the sample, around 82% were seen once. The sample consisted of PBMCs or T cells enriched from blood (not recorded which). The receptor's source is a man in his sixties who had recovered from COVID-19. V gene TRBV6-5 combines with J gene TRBJ1-1; the D is unclear. The CDR3 spells CASSTTENTEAFF. As DNA, the CDR3 is TGTGCCAGCAGTACCACAGAGAACACTGAAGCTTTCTTT.